This TCR beta chain was sequenced for a study of blood T cell repertoires in COVID-19. Some clones are missing from TCRdb's copy, which holds only in-frame ones; the method was immunoSEQ multiplex PCR. The data show about 190,000 clones, roughly 83% seen once. The CDR3 spans 15 residues. J gave up 1 base and V 3 bases, and 2 bases lay outside the gene matches. Germline V CDR1 and CDR2: MNHEY, SMNVEV (reference sequence). The sample was PBMCs or T cells enriched from blood (not recorded which). The clonotype comes from a woman in her twenties or thirties who had recovered from COVID-19. The chain combines TRBV27 with TRBJ1-5; 8 bases match TRBD1. The CDR3 region is CASSLQGASNQPQHF. The CDR3 nucleotides are TGTGCCAGCAGTTTGCAGGGGGCGAGCAATCAGCCCCAGCATTTT.